The 24 T cell receptor beta chains below were found in one sample sequenced in a study of a mutant IDH1 vaccine in newly diagnosed glioma. TCRdb keeps only in-frame clones here, not all; method: immunoSEQ multiplex PCR. The sample holds 25,000 to 30,000 clones, around 92% seen once. These receptors are not linked to any known antigen. Time point meaning: week 5, during vaccination. Every single dose of the vaccine, 300 ug of mutant IDH1 20-mer peptide, came with topical imiquimod. The specimen was PBMCs, collected from a glioma patient whose treatment included an IDH1 peptide vaccine. The receptor source for this set is a man between 18 and 35 years old with glioma.

The gene calls are TRBV19 and TRBJ1-5; D not certain. The CDR3 has 14 residues. V was trimmed by 5 bases and J by 0 bases, leaving 8 bases between them. Looked up from germline, CDR1 is LNHDA and CDR2 is SQIVND (reference sequence). The chain's CDR3 is CASSPGSSNQPQHF. The CDR3 nucleotides read TGTGCCAGTAGTCCGGGGAGTAGCAATCAGCCCCAGCATTTT.

The chain carries TRBV6-5 and TRBJ2-2; either TRBD1 or TRBD2 may supply D (6 bases each). V shed 6 bases and J shed 7 bases, with 12 bases lying between them. From germline, CDR1 is MNHEY and CDR2 SVGAGI. The CDR3 spans 13 residues. The CDR3 protein is CASSQGGYGELFF. DNA of the CDR3: TGTGCCAGCAGCCAAGGGGGGTACGGGGAGCTGTTTTTT.

The V and J genes are TRBV20-1 and TRBJ2-7; D remains ambiguous. CDR1 and CDR2 from the germline V gene are DFQATT and SNEGSKA (reference sequence). V lost 5 bases, J lost 2 bases, and 7 bases lay in between. The CDR3 has 11 amino acids. The CDR3 sequence: CSAWRPYEQYF. CDR3 coding DNA: TGCAGTGCTTGGAGACCCTACGAGCAGTACTTC.

This chain uses TRBV2 with TRBJ2-1; the D gene could be TRBD1 or TRBD2 (5 bases each). The CDR3 sequence is 15 residues long. Germline CDR1 is SNHLY and CDR2 is FYNNEI. V gave up 3 bases and J gave up 9 bases, with 18 bases separating them. The CDR3 here is CASSDPGTLVVEQFF. The DNA for the CDR3 is TGTGCCAGCAGTGACCCCGGGACCCTAGTGGTTGAGCAGTTCTTC.

The V gene is TRBV19, the J gene TRBJ1-5; D unresolved. Trimming pared 2 bases from V and 6 bases from J, leaving 11 bases between. This CDR3 spans 14 amino acids. From germline, CDR1 is LNHDA and CDR2 SQIVND (reference sequence). This CDR3 reads CASSILGRGQPQHF. CDR3 DNA: TGTGCCAGTAGTATACTAGGACGAGGTCAGCCCCAGCATTTT.

The V gene is TRBV9, the J gene TRBJ1-1, with D tentatively TRBD1 (6 bases). Germline CDR1 and CDR2: SGDLS and YYNGEE. Deletions cut 0 bases from V and 5 bases from J, with 20 bases between. The CDR3 consists of 17 residues. CDR3 amino acids: CASSVAPGEVRGTEAFF. The CDR3 bases are TGTGCCAGCAGCGTAGCTCCAGGGGAAGTCAGAGGGACTGAAGCTTTCTTT. Full variable domain (rest looked up from reference TRBV9 and TRBJ1-1): DSGVTQTPKHLITATGQRVTLRCSPRSGDLSVYWYQQSLDQGLQFLIQYYNGEERAKGNILERFSAQQFPDLHSELNLSSLELGDSALYFCASSVAPGEVRGTEAFFGQGTRLTVV.

The chain has TRBV30 and TRBJ1-3; a possible D gene is TRBD1 (6 bases). The CDR3 has 14 residues. In germline, CDR1 is GTSNPN, CDR2 SVGIG (reference sequence). The germline V and J ends were trimmed by 8 bases and 11 bases, with 25 bases remaining between them. CDR3 coding DNA: TGTGCCGGGGACCGGGACACCCAATTCGGCGCCATATATTTT. This gives the protein CAGDRDTQFGAIYF. Full variable domain (remainder filled in from reference TRBV30 and TRBJ1-3): SQTIHQWPATLVQPVGSPLSLECTVEGTSNPNLYWYRQAAGRGLQLLFYSVGIGQISSEVPQNLSASRPQDRQFILSSKKLLLSDSGFYLCAGDRDTQFGAIYFGEGSWLTVV.

J is TRBJ2-3 and V is TRBV5-1; 8 bases map to TRBD1. V was clipped by 3 bases and J by 3 bases; unmatched bases: 6. CDR3 size: 15 residues. CDR1 is SGHRS and CDR2 is YFSETQ in the germline V gene. The CDR3 reads CASSSGTGFTDTQYF. The CDR3 DNA sequence: TGCGCCAGCAGCTCCGGGACAGGTTTTACAGATACGCAGTATTTT.

V usage is TRBV7-2 and J usage is TRBJ2-5; D may be TRBD2 (6 bases). In germline, CDR1 is SGHTA, CDR2 FQGNSA. Deletions cut 1 base from V and 2 bases from J, with 11 bases between. The length of the CDR3 is 15 residues. The CDR3 loop reads CASSLGLAFQETQYF. The CDR3 DNA follows: TGTGCCAGCAGCTTAGGTCTAGCGTTTCAAGAGACCCAGTACTTC.

The J gene is TRBJ1-1, the V gene TRBV6-5, with a weak D call TRBD1 (5 bases). Trimming left V 5 bases short and J 8 bases short, with 21 bases between. Germline V gene data show CDR1 as MNHEY and CDR2 as SVGAGI. The CDR3 is made up of 15 amino acids. The CDR3 nucleotides are TGTGCCAGCAGTCGAAAGGGGAGGGCTGATCCCGAAGCTTTCTTT. It codes for CASSRKGRADPEAFF.

V gene TRBV4-3 combines with J gene TRBJ2-1; the match to TRBD2 covers 7 bases. Per the germline V gene, CDR1 is LGHNA and CDR2 is YSLEER. J gave up 1 base and V 3 bases, and 9 bases lay outside the gene matches. The CDR3 consists of 17 residues. The CDR3: CASSHPRGGSSYNEQFF. Written as DNA, the CDR3 is TGCGCCAGCAGCCATCCTAGGGGCGGGAGTTCCTACAATGAGCAGTTCTTC.

The chain is built from TRBV7-2 and TRBJ1-2, with D tentatively TRBD1 (5 bases). CDR1 and CDR2 (germline): SGHTA, FQGNSA. The V and J ends lost 5 bases and 7 bases respectively, with 17 bases between them. There are 14 residues in the CDR3. CDR3 amino acids: CASSARDGASGYTF. In nucleotides, the CDR3 is TGTGCCAGCAGCGCCCGGGACGGCGCGAGTGGCTACACCTTC.

This chain joins TRBV28 and TRBJ1-1; the D is unclear. CDR1 and CDR2 (germline): MDHEN, SYDVKM. V was trimmed by 7 bases and J by 2 bases, leaving 8 bases between them. This CDR3 comprises 12 residues. The chain's CDR3 is CASKEVNTEAFF. Written as DNA, the CDR3 is TGTGCCAGCAAAGAAGTCAACACTGAAGCTTTCTTT. Filled out from reference TRBV28 and TRBJ1-1, the complete variable domain reads DVKVTQSSRYLVKRTGEKVFLECVQDMDHENMFWYRQDPGLGLRLIYFSYDVKMKEKGDIPEGYSVSREKKERFSLILESASTNQTSMYLCASKEVNTEAFFGQGTRLTVV.

The chain joins TRBV15 to TRBJ2-2; D is possibly TRBD1 (5 bases). From germline, CDR1 is LNHNV and CDR2 YYDKDF (reference sequence). The CDR3 extends over 15 amino acids. The V and J ends lost 1 base and 3 bases respectively, with 9 bases between them. The chain's CDR3 is CATSRVGRDTGELFF. In DNA, the CDR3 is TGTGCCACCAGCAGAGTCGGCAGGGACACCGGGGAGCTGTTTTTT.

The genes are TRBV5-5 and TRBJ2-2; no reliable D call. The CDR3 is made up of 15 amino acids. V lost 2 bases, J lost 0 bases, and 8 bases lay in between. Germline CDR1 SGHKS, CDR2 YYEKEE (reference sequence). CDR3 protein: CASSLAVANTGELFF. CDR3 nucleotides: TGTGCCAGCAGCTTAGCAGTCGCGAACACCGGGGAGCTGTTTTTT.

The chain recombines TRBV7-7 with TRBJ1-1; TRBD1 aligns across 7 bases. The CDR3 length is 13 residues. After removal of 5 bases from V and 2 bases from J, the junction contained 2 bases not matched to a gene. Germline V gives CDR1 SSHAT, CDR2 FNYEAQ (reference sequence). The CDR3 is CASSRDRNTEAFF. The CDR3 coding sequence is TGTGCCAGCAGCCGGGACAGAAACACTGAAGCTTTCTTT.

CDR3 amino acids: CAWSEEGRISEQYF. CDR3 nucleotide sequence: TGTGCCTGGAGTGAGGAGGGCCGGATCTCCGAGCAGTACTTC. This chain joins TRBV30 and TRBJ2-7; possible D gene TRBD2, 6 bases. Germline V gene data show CDR1 as GTSNPN and CDR2 as SVGIG (reference sequence). Trimming took 1 base from V and 6 from J, leaving 16 bases between them. This CDR3 has 14 residues.

This chain joins TRBV29-1 and TRBJ2-3; the D call may be TRBD1 or TRBD2 (5 bases each). The CDR3 has 14 residues. The germline V and J ends were trimmed by 3 bases and 4 bases, with 14 bases remaining between them. The germline gives CDR1 SQVTM, CDR2 ANQGSEA. This chain's CDR3 is CSVERILGADTQYF. DNA of the CDR3: TGCAGCGTTGAGCGGATTTTGGGGGCAGATACGCAGTATTTT.

The chain recombines TRBV2 with TRBJ1-5; TRBD1 aligns across 12 bases. Germline assignment: CDR1 SNHLY and CDR2 FYNNEI. J lost 7 bases, V lost 4 bases, and 5 bases had no gene match. This CDR3 has 15 amino acids. The DNA of the CDR3 is TGTGCCAGCAGTGCCGGGACAGGGGGCGGACAGCCCCAGCATTTT. It codes for CASSAGTGGGQPQHF.

The chain uses TRBV14 and TRBJ2-6; no firm D call. The CDR3 has 16 amino acids. Looked up from germline, CDR1 is SGHDN and CDR2 is FVKESK. Trimming took off 4 bases at V and 0 bases at J, with 10 bases between the two ends. CDR3 nucleotide sequence: TGTGCCAGCAGCCCCTTCGAAGTCTCTGGGGCCAACGTCCTGACTTTC. Its protein product is CASSPFEVSGANVLTF.

The chain is built from TRBV6-6 and TRBJ1-1; D is undetermined. Germline lookup yields CDR1 MNHNY and CDR2 SVGAGI (reference sequence). This CDR3 contains 13 residues. Trimming stripped 6 bases from V and 1 base from J, with 9 bases between. CDR3 residues: CASRYKSNTEAFF. The CDR3, as DNA: TGTGCCAGCAGGTACAAATCGAACACTGAAGCTTTCTTT.

CDR3 protein: CASRYSGSSVYEQFF. In DNA, the CDR3 is TGTGCCAGCAGGTATAGCGGGAGCTCTGTATATGAGCAGTTCTTC. The chain joins TRBV5-4 to TRBJ2-1; 9 nucleotides align to TRBD2. The germline V gene encodes CDR1 SGHNT and CDR2 YYREEE (reference sequence). Trimming at V came to 5 bases and at J to 8 bases, leaving 11 bases not matched to a gene. The CDR3 contains 15 residues.

V gene TRBV7-8 combines with J gene TRBJ1-5, with 8 bases identical to TRBD1. The length of the CDR3 is 15 residues. Trimming cost V 5 bases and J 4 bases; bases outside gene matches: 7. Germline V gives CDR1 SGHVS, CDR2 FQNEAQ. The CDR3 sequence: CASSGHRGYNQPQHF. The CDR3 DNA is TGTGCCAGCAGCGGCCACAGGGGGTATAATCAGCCCCAGCATTTT.

CDR3 sequence: CASSLAPGTGGTEAFF. The CDR3 DNA sequence: TGTGCCAGCAGCTTAGCCCCTGGGACGGGGGGCACTGAAGCTTTCTTT. The chain is built from TRBV7-3 and TRBJ1-1; possibly TRBD1 for D (5 bases). Per germline, CDR1 SGHTA and CDR2 FQGTGA. The CDR3 runs 16 residues. Trimming took 2 bases from V and 4 from J, leaving 17 bases between them.